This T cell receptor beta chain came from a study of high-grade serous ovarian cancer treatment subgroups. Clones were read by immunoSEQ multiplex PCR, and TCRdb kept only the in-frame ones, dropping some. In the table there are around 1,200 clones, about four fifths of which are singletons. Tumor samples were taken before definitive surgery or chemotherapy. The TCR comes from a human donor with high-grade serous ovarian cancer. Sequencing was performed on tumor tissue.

In DNA, the CDR3 is TGTGCCTGGAGTTCGGGTAGGGGGCCAGATACGCAGTATTTT. This encodes CAWSSGRGPDTQYF. The rearrangement links TRBV30 to TRBJ2-3; TRBD1 matches at 7 bases. Trimming removed 2 bases from V and 4 bases from J; junction bases left unmatched: 6. Per germline, CDR1 GTSNPN and CDR2 SVGIG (reference sequence). The CDR3 extends over 14 amino acids.